A single sample is the source of the 4 T cell receptor beta chains below, sequenced in a study of low-dose radiotherapy and immunotherapy resistance in tumors. First-strand cDNA used TRAV- and TRBV-specific primers, covering alpha and beta chains. TCR amplification involved roughly 21 PCR cycles with a constant-region primer and V-primer adapter. TCRdb redid the calling of the reads with MiXCR, one entry per CDR3 protein. There are about 100,000 distinct CDR3 sequences in the sample; around 20% occur only once, and roughly 4.3% lies in the top ten. The time point is: after trial treatment. Treatment here: LDRT plus nivolumab, ipilimumab, low-dose cyclophosphamide and aspirin (RACIN trial). The sample in question was PBMCs, obtained after low-dose radiotherapy plus immunotherapy. The receptor set was obtained from a male donor with prostate cancer.

This clonotype was seen ten or more times. The chain links TRBV7-6 to TRBJ2-5; no definite D call. The length of the CDR3 is 15 residues. Germline CDR1 reads SGHVS; CDR2 reads FNYEAQ. With 1 base removed from V and 1 base from J, the gap between germline ends came to 10 bases. The DNA of the CDR3 is TGTGCCAGCAGCTTAGATGGAACACTCCAAGAGACCCAGTACTTC. This translates into CASSLDGTLQETQYF. The entire variable domain, with the rest obtained from reference TRBV7-6 and TRBJ2-5, is as follows: GAGVSQSPRYKVTKRGQDVALRCDPISGHVSLYWYRQALGQGPEFLTYFNYEAQQDKSGLPNDRFSAERPEGSISTLTIQRTEQRDSAMYRCASSLDGTLQETQYFGPGTRLLVL.

This clonotype was picked up many times. The chain uses TRBV7-2 and TRBJ2-1; TRBD1 agrees at 7 bases. This CDR3 comprises 12 residues. The V gene's germline CDR1 is SGHTA and CDR2 FQGNSA. Trimming took 6 bases from V and 6 from J; bases not matched to a gene: 2. The CDR3 protein is CASSRDSNEQFF. The DNA of the CDR3 is TGTGCCAGCAGTCGGGACAGCAATGAGCAGTTCTTC. Full variable domain (missing parts from reference TRBV7-2 and TRBJ2-1): GAGVSQSPSNKVTEKGKDVELRCDPISGHTALYWYRQSLGQGLEFLIYFQGNSAPDKSGLPSDRFSAERTGGSVSTLTIQRTQQEDSAVYLCASSRDSNEQFFGPGTRLTVL.

This clonotype showed up just a few times. This sequence may be a read error, since a much larger clone differs from it by one base. This chain links TRBV7-9 with TRBJ2-2, with a tentative D call TRBD2 (5 bases). This CDR3 comprises 15 residues. CDR1 is SEHNR and CDR2 is FQNEAQ in the germline V gene (reference sequence). Trimming took off 7 bases at V and 5 bases at J, with 17 bases between the two ends. CDR3 residues: CASNTRTGPTGELFF. The CDR3 DNA follows: TGTGCCAGCAACACTAGGACCGGACCGACCGGGGAGCTGTTTTTT.

The rearrangement uses TRBV7-3 and TRBJ2-4; 7 positions match TRBD2. Trimming took 5 bases from V and 3 from J; bases not matched to a gene: 1. The CDR3 is 13 amino acids. The germline gives CDR1 SGHTA, CDR2 FQGTGA. The CDR3 is CASSRGDKNIQYF. The DNA for the CDR3 is TGTGCCAGCAGCCGGGGGGACAAAAACATTCAGTACTTC.